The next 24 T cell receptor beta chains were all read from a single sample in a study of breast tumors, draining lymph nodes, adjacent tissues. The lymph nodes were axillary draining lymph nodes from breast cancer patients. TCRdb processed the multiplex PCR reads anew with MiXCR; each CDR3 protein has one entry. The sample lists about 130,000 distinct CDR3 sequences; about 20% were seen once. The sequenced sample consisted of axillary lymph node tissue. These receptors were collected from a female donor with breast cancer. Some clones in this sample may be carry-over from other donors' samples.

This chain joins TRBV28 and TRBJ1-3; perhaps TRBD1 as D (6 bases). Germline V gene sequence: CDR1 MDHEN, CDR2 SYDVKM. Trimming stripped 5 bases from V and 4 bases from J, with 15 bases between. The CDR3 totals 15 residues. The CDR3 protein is CASSPTGASGNTIYF. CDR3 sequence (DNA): TGTGCCAGCAGTCCGACAGGCGCGTCGGGAAACACCATATATTTT. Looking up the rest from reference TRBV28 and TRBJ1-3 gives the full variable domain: DVKVTQSSRYLVKRTGEKVFLECVQDMDHENMFWYRQDPGLGLRLIYFSYDVKMKEKGDIPEGYSVSREKKERFSLILESASTNQTSMYLCASSPTGASGNTIYFGEGSWLTVV.

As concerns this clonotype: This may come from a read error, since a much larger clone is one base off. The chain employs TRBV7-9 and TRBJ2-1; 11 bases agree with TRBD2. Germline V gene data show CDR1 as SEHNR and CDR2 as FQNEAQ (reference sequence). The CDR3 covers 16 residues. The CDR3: CASSARLAGTYNEQSF. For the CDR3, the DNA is TGTGCCAGCAGCGCCAGACTAGCGGGAACCTACAATGAGCAGTCCTTC.

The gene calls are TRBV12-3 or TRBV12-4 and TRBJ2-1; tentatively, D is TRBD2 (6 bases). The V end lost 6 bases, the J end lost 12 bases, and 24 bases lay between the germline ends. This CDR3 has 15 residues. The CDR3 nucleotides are TGTGCCAGCAGCCCATCGGGGGTAGGTGGTGGTGGGCAGTTCTTC. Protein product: CASSPSGVGGGGQFF.

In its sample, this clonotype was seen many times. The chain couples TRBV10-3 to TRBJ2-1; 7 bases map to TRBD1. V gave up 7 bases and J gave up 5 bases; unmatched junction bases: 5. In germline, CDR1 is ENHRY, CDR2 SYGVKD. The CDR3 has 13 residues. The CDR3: CAITRDSNNEQFF. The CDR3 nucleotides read TGTGCCATCACCAGGGACAGCAACAATGAGCAGTTCTTC.

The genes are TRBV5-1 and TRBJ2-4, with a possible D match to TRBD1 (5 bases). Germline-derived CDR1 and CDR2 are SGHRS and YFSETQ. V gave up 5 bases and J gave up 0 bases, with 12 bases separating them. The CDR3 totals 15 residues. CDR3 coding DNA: TGCGCCAGCAGGTGGACAATACTAGCCAAAAACATTCAGTACTTC. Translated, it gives CASRWTILAKNIQYF.

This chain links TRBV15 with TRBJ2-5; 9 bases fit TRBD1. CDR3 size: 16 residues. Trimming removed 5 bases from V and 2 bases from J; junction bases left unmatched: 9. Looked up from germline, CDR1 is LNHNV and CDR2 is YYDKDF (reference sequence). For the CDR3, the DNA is TGTGCCACCAGCGGATACAGGGGGCGCGGACAAGAGACCCAGTACTTC. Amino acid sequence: CATSGYRGRGQETQYF.

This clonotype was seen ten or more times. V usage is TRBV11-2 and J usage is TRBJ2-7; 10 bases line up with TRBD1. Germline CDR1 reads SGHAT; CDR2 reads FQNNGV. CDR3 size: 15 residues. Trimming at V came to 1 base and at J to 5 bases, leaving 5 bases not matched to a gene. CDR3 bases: TGTGCCAGCAGCTTAGTCGGGACAGGGGCCGACGAGCAGTACTTC. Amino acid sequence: CASSLVGTGADEQYF.

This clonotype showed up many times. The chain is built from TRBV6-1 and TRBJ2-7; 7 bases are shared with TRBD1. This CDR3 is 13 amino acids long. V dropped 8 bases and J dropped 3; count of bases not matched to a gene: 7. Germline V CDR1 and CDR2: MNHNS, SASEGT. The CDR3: CASGQGQNYEQYF. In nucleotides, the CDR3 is TGTGCCAGCGGGCAGGGACAGAACTACGAGCAGTACTTC.

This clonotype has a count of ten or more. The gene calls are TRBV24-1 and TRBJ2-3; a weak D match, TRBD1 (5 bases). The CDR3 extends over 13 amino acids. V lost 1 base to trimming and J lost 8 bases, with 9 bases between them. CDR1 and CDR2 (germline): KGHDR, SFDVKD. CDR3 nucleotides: TGTGCCACCAGTGATTTAGGGGCAGGTACGCAGTATTTT. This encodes CATSDLGAGTQYF.

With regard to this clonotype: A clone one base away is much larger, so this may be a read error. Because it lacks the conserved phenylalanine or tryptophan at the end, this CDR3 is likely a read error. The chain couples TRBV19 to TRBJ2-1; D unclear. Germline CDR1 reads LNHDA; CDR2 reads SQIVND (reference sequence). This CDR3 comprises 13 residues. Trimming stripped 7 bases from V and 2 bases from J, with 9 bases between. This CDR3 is CASNDPPYNEQFS. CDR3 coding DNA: TGTGCCAGTAATGACCCCCCCTACAATGAGCAGTTCTCC.

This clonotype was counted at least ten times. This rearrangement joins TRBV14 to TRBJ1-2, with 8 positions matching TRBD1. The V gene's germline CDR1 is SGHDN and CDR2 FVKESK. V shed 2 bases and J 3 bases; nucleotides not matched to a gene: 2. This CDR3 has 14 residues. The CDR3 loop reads CASSQNRGDYGYTF. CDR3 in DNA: TGTGCCAGCAGCCAAAACAGGGGGGACTATGGCTACACCTTC.

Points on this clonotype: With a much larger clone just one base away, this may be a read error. The DNA for the CDR3 is TGTGCCAGCAGCCCCGGACAGGGGAACTCCTACAATGAGCAGTCCTTC. Its protein is CASSPGQGNSYNEQSF. This chain joins TRBV12-3 or TRBV12-4 and TRBJ2-1; TRBD1 aligns across 9 bases. The CDR3 length is 16 residues.

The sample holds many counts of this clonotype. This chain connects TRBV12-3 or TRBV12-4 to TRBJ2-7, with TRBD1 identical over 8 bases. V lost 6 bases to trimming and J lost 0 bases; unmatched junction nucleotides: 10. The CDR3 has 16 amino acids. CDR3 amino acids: CASSFGTGRLSYEQYF. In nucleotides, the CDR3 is TGTGCCAGCAGCTTCGGGACAGGCCGCCTCTCCTACGAGCAGTACTTC.

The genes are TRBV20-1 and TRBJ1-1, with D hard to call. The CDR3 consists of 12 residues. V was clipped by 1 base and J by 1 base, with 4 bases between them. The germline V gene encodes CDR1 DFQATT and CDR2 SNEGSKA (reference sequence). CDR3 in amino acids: CSARGPNTEAFF. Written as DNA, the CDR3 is TGCAGTGCTAGAGGGCCGAACACTGAAGCTTTCTTT.

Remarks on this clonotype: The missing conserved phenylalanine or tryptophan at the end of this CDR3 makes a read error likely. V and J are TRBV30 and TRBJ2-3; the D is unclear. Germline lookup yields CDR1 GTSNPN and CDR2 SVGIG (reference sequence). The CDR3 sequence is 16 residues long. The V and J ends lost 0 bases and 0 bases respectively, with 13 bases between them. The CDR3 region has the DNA TGTGCCTGGAGTGTAGGGTGGGCGCCTAGCACAGATACGCAGTATTCT. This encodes CAWSVGWAPSTDTQYS.

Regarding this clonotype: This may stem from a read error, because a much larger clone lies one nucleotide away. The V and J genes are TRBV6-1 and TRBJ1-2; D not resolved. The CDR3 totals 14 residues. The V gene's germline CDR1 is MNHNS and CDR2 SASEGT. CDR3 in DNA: TGTACCAGCAGTGAAGTCGGGGTTGTCTATGGCTACACCTTC. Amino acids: CTSSEVGVVYGYTF.

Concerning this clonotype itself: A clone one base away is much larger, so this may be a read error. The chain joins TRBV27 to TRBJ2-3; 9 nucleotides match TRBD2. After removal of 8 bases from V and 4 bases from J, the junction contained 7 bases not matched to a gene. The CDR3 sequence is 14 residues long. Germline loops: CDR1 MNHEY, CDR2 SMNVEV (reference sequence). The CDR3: CASGSSGSADTQYF. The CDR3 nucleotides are TGTGCCAGCGGCAGTAGCGGGAGTGCAGATACGCAGTATTTT.

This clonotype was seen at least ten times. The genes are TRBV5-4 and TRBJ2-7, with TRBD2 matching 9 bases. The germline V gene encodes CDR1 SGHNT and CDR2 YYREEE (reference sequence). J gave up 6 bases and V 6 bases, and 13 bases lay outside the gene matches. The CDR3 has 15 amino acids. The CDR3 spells CASTLGTSRPGEQYF. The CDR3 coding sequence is TGTGCCAGCACCCTCGGGACTAGCAGACCCGGCGAGCAGTACTTC.

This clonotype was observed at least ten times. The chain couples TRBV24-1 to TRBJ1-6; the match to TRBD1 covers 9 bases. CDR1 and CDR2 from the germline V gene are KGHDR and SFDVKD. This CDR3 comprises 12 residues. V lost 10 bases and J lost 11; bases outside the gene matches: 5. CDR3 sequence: CATDRGLPPLHF. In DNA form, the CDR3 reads TGTGCCACGGACAGGGGTCTGCCACCCCTCCACTTT.

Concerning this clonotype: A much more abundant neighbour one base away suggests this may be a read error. The CDR3 sequence is CASGQGGLAGLTDTQYF. The CDR3 DNA reads as TGTGCCAGCGGCCAGGGGGGACTAGCGGGCCTCACAGATACGCAGTATTTT. The J gene is TRBJ2-3, the V gene TRBV4-2; 12 nucleotides match TRBD2. CDR1 is LGHNA and CDR2 is YNFKEQ in the germline V gene. CDR3 length: 17 amino acids.

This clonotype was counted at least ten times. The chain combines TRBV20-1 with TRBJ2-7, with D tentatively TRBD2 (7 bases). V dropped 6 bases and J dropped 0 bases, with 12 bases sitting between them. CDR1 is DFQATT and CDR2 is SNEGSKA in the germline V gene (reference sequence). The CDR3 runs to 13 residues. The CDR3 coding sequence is TGCAGTGCCTTAGGGGGGGCCTCCTACGAGCAGTACTTC. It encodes CSALGGASYEQYF.

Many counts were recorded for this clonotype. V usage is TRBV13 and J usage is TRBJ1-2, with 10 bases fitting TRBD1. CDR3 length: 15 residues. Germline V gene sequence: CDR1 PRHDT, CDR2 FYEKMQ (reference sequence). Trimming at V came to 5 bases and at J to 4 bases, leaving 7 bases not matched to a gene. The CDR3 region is CASSRDRGRGYGYTF. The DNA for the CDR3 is TGTGCCAGCAGCCGCGACAGGGGGCGAGGCTATGGCTACACCTTC.

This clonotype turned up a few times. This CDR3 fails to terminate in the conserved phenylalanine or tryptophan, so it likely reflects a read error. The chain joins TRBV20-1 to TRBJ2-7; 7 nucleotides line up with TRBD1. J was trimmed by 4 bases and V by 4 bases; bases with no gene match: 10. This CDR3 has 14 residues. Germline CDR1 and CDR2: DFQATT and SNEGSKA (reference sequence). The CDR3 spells CSATESTGVYEQYL. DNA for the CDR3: TGCAGTGCTACCGAGAGCACAGGGGTTTACGAGCAGTACCTC.

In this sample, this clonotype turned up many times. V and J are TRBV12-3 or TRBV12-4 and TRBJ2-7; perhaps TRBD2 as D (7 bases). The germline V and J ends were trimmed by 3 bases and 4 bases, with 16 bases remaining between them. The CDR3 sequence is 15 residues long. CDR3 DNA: TGTGCCAGCAGTTTCGGGCGGGGGCCCTCATACGAGCAGTACTTC. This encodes CASSFGRGPSYEQYF.